This paragraph covers one T cell receptor (beta chain) sequence. This sample stems from a study of blood T cell repertoires in COVID-19. Study as a whole: COVID-19 samples from acute and convalescent phases originated in the United States, Italy and Spain.

Germline V gene sequence: CDR1 MNHNS, CDR2 SASEGT. The ends were cut back, 2 bases at V and 7 bases at J, with 13 bases in the middle. This CDR3 is built from 14 residues. TCRdb keeps only in-frame clones here, not all; method: immunoSEQ multiplex PCR. Among some 300,000 clones listed, approximately 90% were seen once. This TCR came from a woman younger than 45 who had recovered from COVID-19. V gene TRBV6-1 combines with J gene TRBJ2-3; a weak D match, TRBD1 (5 bases). Sequenced: peripheral blood. In nucleotides, the CDR3 is TGTGCCAGCAGTGAACAGGGCCTTCTGAATACGCAGTATTTT. The encoded protein is CASSEQGLLNTQYF.